The 10 T cell receptor beta chains below come from one sample, sequenced in a study of tumor and adjacent non-tumor tissue in lung cancer. The library came from three nested PCR rounds adapted from ARM-PCR protocols. TCRdb processed the multiplex PCR reads anew with MiXCR; each CDR3 protein has one entry. Of 55,000 to 65,000 distinct CDR3 sequences in the sample, over 60% were seen once. The template was RNA from unsorted bulk tissue. More than 3 cm separated this lung sample from the edge of the tumor. The specimen sequenced was distant non-tumor lung tissue. These receptors were collected from an older man with non-small cell lung cancer.

This clonotype was seen at least ten times. The chain couples TRBV6-2 or TRBV6-3 to TRBJ2-7, with no clear D. Germline CDR1 and CDR2: MNHEY and SVGEGT. Trimming took 4 bases from V and 5 from J, leaving 24 bases between them. The CDR3 runs 17 residues. The CDR3, as DNA: TGTGCCAGCAGTTGGGATCTACCCACCCACCGGCGACACGAGCAGTACTTC. Amino acids: CASSWDLPTHRRHEQYF.

As concerns this clonotype: A read error is possible here, since a much larger clone lies one base away. The chain links TRBV6-6 to TRBJ1-6; TRBD1 might be the D (6 bases). Germline V gene sequence: CDR1 MNHNY, CDR2 SVGAGI (reference sequence). This CDR3 comprises 14 residues. The CDR3 reads CASQGGFGGSPPHF. As DNA, the CDR3 is TGTGCCAGCCAAGGGGGATTCGGAGGTTCACCCCCCCACTTT.

This clonotype was observed many times. The chain uses TRBV6-1 and TRBJ1-2; possibly TRBD1 for D (5 bases). The CDR3 totals 15 residues. Trimming took 3 bases from V and 6 from J, leaving 17 bases between them. CDR1 and CDR2 (germline): MNHNS, SASEGT. The CDR3 nucleotides read TGTGCCAGCAGTGATTTCGATGGGGGAGGAGATGGCTACACCTTC. Its translation is CASSDFDGGGDGYTF.

About this clonotype: Compared with germline, one end of the junction differs, possibly owing to a read error. The V and J genes are TRBV11-2 and TRBJ2-2; a weak D match, TRBD1 (7 bases). The CDR3 sequence is 13 residues long. Germline lookup yields CDR1 SGHAT and CDR2 FQNNGV. This CDR3 is CASTSQGTGELSF. The CDR3 DNA follows: TGTGCCAGCACTTCACAGGGGACTGGGGAGCTGTCTTTT.

This clonotype occurred a few times. V gene TRBV28 combines with J gene TRBJ2-7, with 7 bases fitting TRBD2. CDR1 MDHEN and CDR2 SYDVKM come from the germline V gene. This CDR3 comprises 15 residues. V gave up 10 bases and J gave up 0 bases; unmatched junction bases: 12. CDR3 sequence reads: CATRARGVSSYEQYF. The CDR3, as DNA: TGTGCCACCAGGGCCCGGGGGGTTTCCTCCTACGAGCAGTACTTC. Complete variable domain (other parts from reference TRBV28 and TRBJ2-7): DVKVTQSSRYLVKRTGEKVFLECVQDMDHENMFWYRQDPGLGLRLIYFSYDVKMKEKGDIPEGYSVSREKKERFSLILESASTNQTSMYLCATRARGVSSYEQYFGPGTRLTVT.

Notes on this clonotype: An end of the junction does not agree with germline; a read error may underlie this. This chain links TRBV28 with TRBJ2-7; a possible D gene is TRBD1 (5 bases). Germline V lookup: CDR1 MDHEN, CDR2 SYDVKM. The CDR3 totals 15 residues. This CDR3 reads CANSSPLDILYKQYF. DNA for the CDR3: TGTGCCAACAGTTCACCCCTGGACATTCTCTACAAGCAGTACTTC.

This clonotype was found a few times. J is TRBJ2-7 and V is TRBV29-1; D is possibly TRBD2 (6 bases). Germline CDR1 reads SQVTM; CDR2 reads ANQGSEA. V was cut by 4 bases and J by 9 bases, with 19 bases left in between. The CDR3 totals 13 residues. CDR3 DNA sequence: TGCAGCGTTGTAGAGGCGGGGCACCACGTGCAGTACTTC. As protein: CSVVEAGHHVQYF.

V is TRBV7-9 and J is TRBJ1-3; tentative D call: TRBD1 (5 bases). The CDR3 sequence is 13 residues long. Looked up from germline, CDR1 is SEHNR and CDR2 is FQNEAQ (reference sequence). The germline V and J ends were trimmed by 4 bases and 2 bases, with 6 bases remaining between them. The CDR3 DNA follows: TGTGCCAGCAGCTCACAGGCTGGAAACACCATATATTTT. It encodes CASSSQAGNTIYF.

The table lists this clonotype with many counts. The junction shows a germline mismatch at one end, possibly a read error. This rearrangement joins TRBV12-3 or TRBV12-4 to TRBJ1-5, with unresolved D. The CDR3 contains 12 residues. This CDR3 is CASSRSYQPQHF. CDR3 DNA sequence: TGTGCCAGCAGCCGTAGCTATCAGCCCCAGCATTTT.

Remarks on this clonotype: A read error may explain this, as a much larger clone is one base away. This rearrangement joins TRBV4-1 to TRBJ1-6; D is ambiguous. The length of the CDR3 is 13 residues. Germline values: CDR1 MGHRA, CDR2 YSYEKL. In DNA form, the CDR3 reads TGCGCCAGCAGCCATCAGACCGTTTCACCCCACCACTTT. This gives the protein CASSHQTVSPHHF.